At least ten counts were recorded for the clone carrying this TCR beta chain. This specimen comes from a study of T cells in Graves' hyperthyroidism and ophthalmopathy. Amplification of TCR beta CDR3 regions was performed using RNA transcripts as template. A set of HTBI primers served as the primers for a first-round RT-PCR of the TCR CDR3. From the multiplex PCR reads, TCRdb called clonotypes with MiXCR, one entry per CDR3 protein. The data show about 560,000 distinct CDR3 sequences, 16% seen once. The CDR3 contains 13 residues. CDR1 KGHSH and CDR2 LQKENI come from the germline V gene. V dropped 2 bases and J dropped 3 bases, with 7 bases sitting between them.

The V call is TRBV18, the J call TRBJ1-2; D is possibly TRBD1 (5 bases). The source of this sequence is a woman in her late teens or twenties with Graves' hyperthyroidism. What was sequenced was blood. The CDR3 nucleotides read TGTGCCAGCTCACCAGGGGGACACTATGGCTACACCTTC. Encoded protein: CASSPGGHYGYTF. Variable domain in full (rest from reference TRBV18 and TRBJ1-2): NAGVMQNPRHLVRRRGQEARLRCSPMKGHSHVYWYRQLPEEGLKFMVYLQKENIIDESGMPKERFSAEFPKEGPSILRIQQVVRGDSAAYFCASSPGGHYGYTFGSGTRLTVV.